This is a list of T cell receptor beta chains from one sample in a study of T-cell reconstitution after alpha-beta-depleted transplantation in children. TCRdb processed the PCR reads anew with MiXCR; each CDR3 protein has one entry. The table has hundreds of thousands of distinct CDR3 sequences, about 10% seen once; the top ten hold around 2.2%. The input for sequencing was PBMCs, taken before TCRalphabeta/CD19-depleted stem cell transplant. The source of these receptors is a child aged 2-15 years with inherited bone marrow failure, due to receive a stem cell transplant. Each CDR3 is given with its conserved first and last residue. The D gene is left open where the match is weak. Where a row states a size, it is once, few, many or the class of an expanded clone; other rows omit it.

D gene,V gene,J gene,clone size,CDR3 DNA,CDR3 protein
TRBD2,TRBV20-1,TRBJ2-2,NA,TGCAGTGCTAGAGGACTCCTAGCGGGAGGGAATGTGGGGACCGGGGAGCTGTTTTTT,CSARGLLAGGNVGTGELFF
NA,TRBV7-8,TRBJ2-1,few,TGTGCCAGCAGCGGACGGGGGACGAATTTTAATGAGCAGTTCTTC,CASSGRGTNFNEQFF
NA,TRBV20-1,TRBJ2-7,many,TGCAGTGCCACCGGGGAGTCGGAGGGCTACGAGCAGTACTTC,CSATGESEGYEQYF
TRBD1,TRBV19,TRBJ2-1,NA,TGTGCCACCAAAGACAGGGGGGCCGTGAAAGAGCAGTTCTTC,CATKDRGAVKEQFF
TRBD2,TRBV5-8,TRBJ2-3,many,TGTGCCAGCAGCTTCCTAGCGGTTTATAGCACAGATACGCAGTATTTT,CASSFLAVYSTDTQYF
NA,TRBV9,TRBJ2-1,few,TGTGCCAGCAGCGCCCAGGGGAGCTCCTACAATGAGCAGTTCTTC,CASSAQGSSYNEQFF
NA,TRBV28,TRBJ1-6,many,TGTGCCAGCAGTTTTCACAGGGAATTGGATTCACCCCTCCACTTT,CASSFHRELDSPLHF
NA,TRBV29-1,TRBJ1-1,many,TGCAGCGTAAACCCGAAGGGACTAGAAGCTTTCTTT,CSVNPKGLEAFF
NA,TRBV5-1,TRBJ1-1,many,TGCGCCAGCAGCTTGGACGAGGACATGAACACTGAAGCTTTCTTT,CASSLDEDMNTEAFF
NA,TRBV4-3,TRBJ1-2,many,TGCGCCAGCAGCCAAGATAGGGAAGCTAACTATGGCTACACCTTC,CASSQDREANYGYTF
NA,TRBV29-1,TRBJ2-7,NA,TGCAGCGTTGAACCTAACTCCTACGAGCAGTACTTC,CSVEPNSYEQYF
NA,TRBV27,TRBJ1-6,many,TGTGCCAGCAGTGTTTCGACCTGGAATTCACCCCTCCACTTT,CASSVSTWNSPLHF
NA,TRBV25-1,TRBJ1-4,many,TGTGCCAGCAGTGACAGGACGGGTTTTAATGAAAAACTGTTTTTT,CASSDRTGFNEKLFF
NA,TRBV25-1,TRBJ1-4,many,TGTGCCAGCAGTGATATTCCCCGGGAAAAACTGTTTTTT,CASSDIPREKLFF
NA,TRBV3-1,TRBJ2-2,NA,TGTGCCTGCTGCCAAGATTTCGGTAGCGGATTCACCGGGGAGCTGTTTTTT,CACCQDFGSGFTGELFF
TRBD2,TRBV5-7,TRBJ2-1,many,TGTGCCAGCAGCCCGTCCGGGACTACCCCTTTCAATGAGCAGTTCTTC,CASSPSGTTPFNEQFF
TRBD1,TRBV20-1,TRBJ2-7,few,TGCAGCGTTACAGGGGGAAACACCTACGAGCAGTACTTC,CSVTGGNTYEQYF
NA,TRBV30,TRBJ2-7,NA,TGTGCCTGGAGTGTTAAAGGGGACGGGGGCTACGAGCAGTACTTC,CAWSVKGDGGYEQYF
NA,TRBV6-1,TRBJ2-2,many,TGTGCCAGCAGTAGGGAGCTGAACACCGGGGAGCTGTTTTTT,CASSRELNTGELFF
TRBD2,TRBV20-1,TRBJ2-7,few,TGCAGTGCTAGGGGGGGGACGGGACTAGCGTACGAGCAGTACTTC,CSARGGTGLAYEQYF
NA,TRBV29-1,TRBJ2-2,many,TGCAGCGTTGAAATACTCGGAGGGGAGCTGTTTTTT,CSVEILGGELFF
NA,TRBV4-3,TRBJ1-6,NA,TGCGCCAGCAGCCGGGGGGTTGGAAATTCACCCCTCCACTTT,CASSRGVGNSPLHF
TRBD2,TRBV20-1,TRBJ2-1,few,TGCAGTGCTAGTAGGCTAGCGGCGGAGCAGTTCTTC,CSASRLAAEQFF
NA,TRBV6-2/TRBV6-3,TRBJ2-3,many,TGTGCCAGCAGGTGGGGCAGGGCGACAGATACGCAGTATTTT,CASRWGRATDTQYF
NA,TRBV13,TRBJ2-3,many,TGTGCCAGCAGCTCGTCAGGGGTCACAGATACGCAGTATTTT,CASSSSGVTDTQYF
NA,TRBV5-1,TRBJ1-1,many,TGCGCCAGCAGCTCGAGATCGTTCACTGAAGCTTTCTTT,CASSSRSFTEAFF
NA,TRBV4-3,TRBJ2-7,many,TGCGCCAGCAGGCACGCGTTAAGCTCCTACGAGCAGTACTTC,CASRHALSSYEQYF
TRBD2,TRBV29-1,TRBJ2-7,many,TGCAGCGTTGAGGGGCGACTAGCGGGAAACTACGAGCAGTACTTC,CSVEGRLAGNYEQYF
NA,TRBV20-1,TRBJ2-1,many,TGCAGTGCTAGAGCCGAAGGAATTGAGCAGTTCTTC,CSARAEGIEQFF
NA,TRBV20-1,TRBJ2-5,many,TGCAGTGCTAGAGATGTGTATATGCTGGGAGAAACCCAGTACTTC,CSARDVYMLGETQYF
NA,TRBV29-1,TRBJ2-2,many,TGCAGCGTTCTTTCCCGCGCGAACACCGGGGAGCTGTTTTTT,CSVLSRANTGELFF
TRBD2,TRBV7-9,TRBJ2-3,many,TGTGCCAGCAGCTTAGAAGGCGGGAGGGCCACAGATACGCAGTATTTT,CASSLEGGRATDTQYF
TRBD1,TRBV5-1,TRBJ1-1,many,TGCGCCAGCAGCCCCGGACAGGGACCGAACACTGAAGCTTTCTTT,CASSPGQGPNTEAFF
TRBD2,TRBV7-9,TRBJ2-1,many,TGTGCCAGCAGCCCAGGACTAGCGGGAGTTGCCTACAATGAGCAGTTCTTC,CASSPGLAGVAYNEQFF
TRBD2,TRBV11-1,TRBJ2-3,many,TGTGCCAGCAGCCCCGTCCGGACTAGCGGATATAGCACAGATACGCAGTATTTT,CASSPVRTSGYSTDTQYF
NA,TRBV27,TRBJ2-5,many,TGTGCCAGACTGGGGGGGCGGGGGCAAGAGACCCAGTACTTC,CARLGGRGQETQYF
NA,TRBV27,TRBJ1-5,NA,TGTGCCAGCAGTTTAGGACTGGGTCCGCATCTGCCCCAGCATTTT,CASSLGLGPHLPQHF
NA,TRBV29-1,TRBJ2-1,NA,TGCAGCGTTGTGGACTACAATGAGCAGTTCTTC,CSVVDYNEQFF
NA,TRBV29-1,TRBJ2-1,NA,TGCAGCGTTGGAGTGCCGGACTACAATGAGCAGTTCTTC,CSVGVPDYNEQFF